The 14 T cell receptor beta chains reported below all come from one sample, sequenced in a study of blood T cells in healthy people across ages (dated by TCRdb to between 2014 and 2017). Library generation was performed with 5' RACE. TCRdb lists the instrument as Illumina HiSeq 2500. A second PCR of about 7 to 12 cycles was performed with a sample-barcoded 5' primer and a J-beta primer mix. TCRdb reanalyzed the raw reads on its own, using fastp at Q25 for trimming and MiXCR for clone calling, and kept in-frame beta chains. Each record represents a unique CDR3 protein, reported with the most common genes and DNA among its rows. Here the sample has approximately 810,000 distinct CDR3 sequences; roughly 34% occur a single time. 10% to 15% of the sample comes from the top ten. Sequencing used blood. The source of these receptors is a man aged 18 to 29 in good health.

V is TRBV5-1 and J is TRBJ1-2; TRBD1 might be the D (5 bases). The germline V gene has CDR1 SGHRS and CDR2 YFSETQ. V was shortened by 4 bases and J by 2 bases, with 15 bases between the two germline ends. The CDR3 has 15 amino acids. The CDR3: CASSLTTGQNYGYTF. CDR3 nucleotide sequence: TGCGCCAGCAGCCTCACTACGGGGCAGAACTATGGCTACACCTTC. Together with reference TRBV5-1 and TRBJ1-2, the CDR3 gives the full variable domain: KAGVTQTPRYLIKTRGQQVTLSCSPISGHRSVSWYQQTPGQGLQFLFEYFSETQRNKGNFPGRFSGRQFSNSRSEMNVSTLELGDSALYLCASSLTTGQNYGYTFGSGTRLTVV.

The J gene is TRBJ1-5, the V gene TRBV12-3 or TRBV12-4; no firm D call. Trimming shortened V by 6 bases and J by 9 bases, and 12 bases separated the two germline ends. This CDR3 is built from 12 residues. The CDR3: CASSLTNGPQHF. The CDR3 DNA is TGTGCCAGCAGCCTAACTAACGGGCCCCAGCATTTT.

V is TRBV6-2 or TRBV6-3 and J is TRBJ2-1, with D perhaps matching TRBD2 (5 bases). Germline V CDR1 and CDR2: MNHEY, SVGEGT. This CDR3 is 18 amino acids long. V lost 0 bases, J lost 8 bases, and 23 bases lay in between. The CDR3, as DNA: TGTGCCAGCAGTTACTCATTCGGGGTCCGGGCCAACGGCTATGAGCAGTTCTTC. Translation gives CASSYSFGVRANGYEQFF.

The chain links TRBV12-3 or TRBV12-4 to TRBJ1-3; 10 bases line up with TRBD1. The V gene end was trimmed by 7 bases and the J gene end by 8 bases; junction bases not matched to a gene: 8. This CDR3 has 14 amino acids. CDR3 in amino acids: CASKRDRGTYTIYF. Written as DNA, the CDR3 is TGTGCCAGCAAGAGGGACAGGGGTACTTACACCATATATTTT.

CDR3 nucleotides: TGCGCCAGCAGCCACGGTGAAAAACTGTTTTTT. Translating it yields CASSHGEKLFF. The chain carries TRBV4-1 and TRBJ1-4; D gene uncertain. Looked up from germline, CDR1 is MGHRA and CDR2 is YSYEKL. Trimming pared 3 bases from V and 7 bases from J, leaving 3 bases between. This CDR3 comprises 11 residues.

This clonotype was counted at least ten times. As DNA, the CDR3 is TGTGCCAGCAGTTTTGAGGGTGAAAAACTGTTTTTT. Translated: CASSFEGEKLFF. The gene calls are TRBV12-3 or TRBV12-4 and TRBJ1-4; D call uncertain. V shed 3 bases and J shed 7 bases, with 6 bases lying between them. The CDR3 is made up of 12 amino acids.

This clonotype was observed a few times. The chain combines TRBV7-9 with TRBJ2-7; 7 positions match TRBD1. V trimming: 8 bases; J trimming: 2 bases; junction bases outside the gene matches: 9. The CDR3 length is 14 residues. Germline lookup yields CDR1 SEHNR and CDR2 FQNEAQ (reference sequence). The CDR3 sequence is CASGEQGIPYEQYF. The CDR3 DNA is TGTGCCAGCGGCGAACAGGGGATTCCCTACGAGCAGTACTTC.

About this clonotype itself: A single base separates this from a much larger clone, so it may be a read error. The chain combines TRBV12-3 or TRBV12-4 with TRBJ2-3, with D unresolved. Between the trimmed V and J ends, which lost 5 bases and 7 bases, there was a span of 10 bases. This CDR3 contains 12 residues. This CDR3 is CASSMDAYTQYF. CDR3 coding DNA: TGTGCCAGCAGTATGGACGCCTATACGCAGTATTTT.

This clonotype was found a few times. This sequence joins TRBV5-5 and TRBJ1-2, with 12 nucleotides matching TRBD1. Germline V gene data show CDR1 as SGHKS and CDR2 as YYEKEE (reference sequence). The CDR3 runs to 16 residues. Losses at the gene ends were 1 base for V and 8 bases for J; bases not matched to a gene: 9. CDR3 in amino acids: CASSLSGTGGGHGYTF. The CDR3 DNA is TGTGCCAGCAGCTTGTCCGGGACAGGGGGCGGACACGGCTACACCTTC.

The rearrangement uses TRBV6-2 or TRBV6-3 and TRBJ1-6; D is perhaps TRBD1 (5 bases). Germline V gene data show CDR1 as MNHEY and CDR2 as SVGEGT. The CDR3 has 14 amino acids. Trimming took off 10 bases at V and 8 bases at J, with 18 bases between the two ends. The CDR3 spells CATRSGGDHSPLHF. Written as DNA, the CDR3 is TGTGCCACTAGGAGCGGGGGAGATCATTCACCCCTCCACTTT.

V gene TRBV7-3 combines with J gene TRBJ2-7; D might be TRBD2 (6 bases). The CDR3 consists of 16 residues. CDR1 is SGHTA, CDR2 FQGTGA, per germline. V was pared by 2 bases and J by 1 base, with 15 bases between. The CDR3 is CASSLEGTRFSYEQYF. CDR3 bases: TGTGCCAGCAGCTTAGAAGGGACTCGTTTTTCCTACGAGCAGTACTTC.

The genes are TRBV5-1 and TRBJ1-5, with D tentatively TRBD1 (5 bases). Between the trimmed V and J ends, which lost 1 base and 4 bases, there was a span of 12 bases. The CDR3 is 15 residues long. Per the germline V gene, CDR1 is SGHRS and CDR2 is YFSETQ. This chain's CDR3 is CASSLLGAGNQPQHF. The CDR3, as DNA: TGCGCCAGCAGCTTGCTAGGGGCTGGAAATCAGCCCCAGCATTTT.

The J gene is TRBJ2-1, the V gene TRBV20-1; D may be TRBD2 (5 bases). The CDR3 totals 13 residues. Trimming removed 2 bases from V and 5 bases from J, with 10 bases in between. CDR1 and CDR2 from the germline V gene are DFQATT and SNEGSKA (reference sequence). The CDR3 here is CSARSDGNNEQFF. In nucleotides, the CDR3 is TGCAGTGCTAGAAGCGACGGGAACAATGAGCAGTTCTTC.

This clonotype was picked up a small number of times. The chain recombines TRBV7-9 with TRBJ2-5; perhaps TRBD1 as D (5 bases). Trimming pared 6 bases from V and 11 bases from J, leaving 19 bases between. The CDR3 length is 13 residues. Germline V CDR1 and CDR2: SEHNR, FQNEAQ (reference sequence). CDR3 nucleotides: TGTGCCAGCAGGATTTCTCAGGACAATGAGCAGTACTTC. The encoded protein is CASRISQDNEQYF.